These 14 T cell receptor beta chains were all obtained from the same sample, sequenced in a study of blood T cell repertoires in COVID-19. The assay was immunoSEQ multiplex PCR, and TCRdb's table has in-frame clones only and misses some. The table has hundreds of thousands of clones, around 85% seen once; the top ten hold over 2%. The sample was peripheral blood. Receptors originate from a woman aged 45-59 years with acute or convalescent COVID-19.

CDR3 DNA sequence: TGTGCCTGGAGTAGGGAACTAGGGGGCTACACCTTC. It codes for CAWSRELGGYTF. The J gene is TRBJ1-2, the V gene TRBV30; the D is unclear. Germline V CDR1 and CDR2: GTSNPN, SVGIG (reference sequence). There are 12 residues in the CDR3. Trimming took 2 bases from V and 8 from J, leaving 12 bases between them.

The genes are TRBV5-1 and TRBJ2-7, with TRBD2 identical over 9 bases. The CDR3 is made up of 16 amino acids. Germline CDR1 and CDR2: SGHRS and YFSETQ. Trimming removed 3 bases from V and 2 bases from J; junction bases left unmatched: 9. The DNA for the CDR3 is TGCGCCAGCAGCTGGGGAGCGGGAGGACGAACCTACGAGCAGTACTTC. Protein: CASSWGAGGRTYEQYF. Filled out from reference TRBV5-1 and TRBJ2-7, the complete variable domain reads KAGVTQTPRYLIKTRGQQVTLSCSPISGHRSVSWYQQTPGQGLQFLFEYFSETQRNKGNFPGRFSGRQFSNSRSEMNVSTLELGDSALYLCASSWGAGGRTYEQYFGPGTRLTVT.

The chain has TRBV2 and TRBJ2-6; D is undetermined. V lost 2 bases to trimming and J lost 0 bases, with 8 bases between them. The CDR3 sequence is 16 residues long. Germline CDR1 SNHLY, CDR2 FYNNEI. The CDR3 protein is CASSENYFSGANVLTF. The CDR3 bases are TGTGCCAGCAGTGAAAATTATTTCTCTGGGGCCAACGTCCTGACTTTC.

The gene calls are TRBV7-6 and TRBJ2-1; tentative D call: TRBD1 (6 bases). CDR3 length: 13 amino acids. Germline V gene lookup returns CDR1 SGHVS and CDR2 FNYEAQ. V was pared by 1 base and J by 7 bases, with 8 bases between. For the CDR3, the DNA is TGTGCCAGCAGCTTAGGGCAGGGGAATGAGCAGTTCTTC. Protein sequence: CASSLGQGNEQFF.

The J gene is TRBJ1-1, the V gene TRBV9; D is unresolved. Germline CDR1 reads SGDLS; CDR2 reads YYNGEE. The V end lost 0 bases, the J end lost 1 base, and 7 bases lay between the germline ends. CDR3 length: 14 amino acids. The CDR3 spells CASSVVVQNTEAFF. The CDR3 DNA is TGTGCCAGCAGCGTAGTGGTACAGAACACTGAAGCTTTCTTT.

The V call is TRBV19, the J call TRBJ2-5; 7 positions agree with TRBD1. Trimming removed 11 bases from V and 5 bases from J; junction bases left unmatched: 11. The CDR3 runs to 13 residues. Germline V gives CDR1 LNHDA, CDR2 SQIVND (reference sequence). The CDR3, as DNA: TGTGCCTCGGGCAGGACAGGCATCGAGACCCAGTACTTC. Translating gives CASGRTGIETQYF.

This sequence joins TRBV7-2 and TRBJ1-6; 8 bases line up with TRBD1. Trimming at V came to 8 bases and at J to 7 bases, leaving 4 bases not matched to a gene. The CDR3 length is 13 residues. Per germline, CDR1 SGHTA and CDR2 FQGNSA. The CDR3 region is CASCQGANSPLHF. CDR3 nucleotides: TGTGCCAGCTGTCAGGGGGCCAATTCACCCCTCCACTTT.

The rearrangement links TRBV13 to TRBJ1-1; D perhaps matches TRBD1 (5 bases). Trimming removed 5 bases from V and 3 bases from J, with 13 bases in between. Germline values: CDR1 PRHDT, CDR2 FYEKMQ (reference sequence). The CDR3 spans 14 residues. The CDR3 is CASSKGGADTEAFF. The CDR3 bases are TGTGCCAGCAGCAAAGGAGGGGCTGACACTGAAGCTTTCTTT.

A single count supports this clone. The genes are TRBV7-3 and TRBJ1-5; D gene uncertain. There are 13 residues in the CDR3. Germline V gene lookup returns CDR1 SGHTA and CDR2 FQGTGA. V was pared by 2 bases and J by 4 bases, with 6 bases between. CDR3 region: CASSLEANQPQHF. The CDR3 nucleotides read TGTGCCAGCAGCTTAGAAGCGAATCAGCCCCAGCATTTT.

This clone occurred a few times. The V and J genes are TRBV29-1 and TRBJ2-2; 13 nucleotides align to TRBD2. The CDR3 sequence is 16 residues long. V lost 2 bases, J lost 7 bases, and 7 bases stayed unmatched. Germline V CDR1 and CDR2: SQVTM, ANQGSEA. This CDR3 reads CSVELGLAGWGGELFF. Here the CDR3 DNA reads TGCAGCGTTGAATTGGGACTAGCGGGGTGGGGCGGGGAGCTGTTTTTT.

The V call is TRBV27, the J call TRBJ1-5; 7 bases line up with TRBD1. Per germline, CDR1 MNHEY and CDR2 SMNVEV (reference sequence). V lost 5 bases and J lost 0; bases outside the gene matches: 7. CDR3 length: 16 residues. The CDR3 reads CASSPLGQLSNQPQHF. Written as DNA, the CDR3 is TGTGCCAGCAGTCCCTTGGGACAGCTTAGCAATCAGCCCCAGCATTTT.

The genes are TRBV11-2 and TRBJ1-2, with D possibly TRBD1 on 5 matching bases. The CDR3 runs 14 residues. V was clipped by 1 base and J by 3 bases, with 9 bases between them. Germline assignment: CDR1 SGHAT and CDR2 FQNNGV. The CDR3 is CASSLGGPHYGYTF. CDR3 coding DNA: TGTGCCAGCAGCTTAGGGGGCCCCCACTATGGCTACACCTTC.

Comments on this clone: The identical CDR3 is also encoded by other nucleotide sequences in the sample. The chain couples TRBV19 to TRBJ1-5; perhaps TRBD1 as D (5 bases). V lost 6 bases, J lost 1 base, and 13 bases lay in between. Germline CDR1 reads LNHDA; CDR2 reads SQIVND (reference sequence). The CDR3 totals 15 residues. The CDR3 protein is CASRGLLGSNQPQHF. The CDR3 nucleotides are TGTGCCAGTAGGGGACTTTTGGGGAGCAATCAGCCCCAGCATTTT.

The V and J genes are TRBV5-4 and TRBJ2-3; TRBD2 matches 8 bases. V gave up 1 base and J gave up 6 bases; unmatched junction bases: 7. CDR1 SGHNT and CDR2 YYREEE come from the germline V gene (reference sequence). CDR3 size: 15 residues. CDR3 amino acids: CASSLPGGARDTQYF. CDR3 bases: TGTGCCAGCAGCTTGCCCGGGGGGGCCCGGGATACGCAGTATTTT. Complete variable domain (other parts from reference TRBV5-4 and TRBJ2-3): ETGVTQSPTHLIKTRGQQVTLRCSSQSGHNTVSWYQQALGQGPQFIFQYYREEENGRGNFPPRFSGLQFPNYSSELNVNALELDDSALYLCASSLPGGARDTQYFGPGTRLTVL.